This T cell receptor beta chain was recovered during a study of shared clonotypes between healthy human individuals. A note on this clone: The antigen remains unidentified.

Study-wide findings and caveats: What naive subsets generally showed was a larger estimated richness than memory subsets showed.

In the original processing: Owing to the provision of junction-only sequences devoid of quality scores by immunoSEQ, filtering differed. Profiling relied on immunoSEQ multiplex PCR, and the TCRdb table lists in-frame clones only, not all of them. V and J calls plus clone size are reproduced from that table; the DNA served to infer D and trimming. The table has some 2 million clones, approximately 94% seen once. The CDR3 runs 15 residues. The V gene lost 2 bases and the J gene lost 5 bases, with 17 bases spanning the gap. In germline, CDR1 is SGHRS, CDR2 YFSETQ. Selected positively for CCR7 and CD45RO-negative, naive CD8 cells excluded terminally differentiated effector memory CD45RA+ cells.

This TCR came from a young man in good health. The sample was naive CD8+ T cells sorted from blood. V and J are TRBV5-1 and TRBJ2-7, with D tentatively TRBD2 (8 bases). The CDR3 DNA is TGCGCCAGCAGCTTATACGGGACAGCGGGGGACGAGCAGTACTTC. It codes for CASSLYGTAGDEQYF. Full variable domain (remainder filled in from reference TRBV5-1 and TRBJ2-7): KAGVTQTPRYLIKTRGQQVTLSCSPISGHRSVSWYQQTPGQGLQFLFEYFSETQRNKGNFPGRFSGRQFSNSRSEMNVSTLELGDSALYLCASSLYGTAGDEQYFGPGTRLTVT.